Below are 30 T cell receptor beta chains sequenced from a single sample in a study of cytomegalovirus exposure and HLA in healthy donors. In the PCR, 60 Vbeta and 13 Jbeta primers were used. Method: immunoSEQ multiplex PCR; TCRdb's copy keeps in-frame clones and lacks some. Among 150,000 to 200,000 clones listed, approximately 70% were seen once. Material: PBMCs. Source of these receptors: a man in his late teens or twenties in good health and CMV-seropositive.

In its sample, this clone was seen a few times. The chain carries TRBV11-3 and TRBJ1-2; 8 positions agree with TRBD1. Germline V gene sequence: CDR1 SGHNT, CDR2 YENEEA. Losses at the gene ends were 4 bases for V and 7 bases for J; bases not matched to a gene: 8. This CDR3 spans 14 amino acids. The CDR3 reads CASSSGQGSSGYTF. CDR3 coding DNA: TGTGCCAGCAGCTCAGGACAGGGCTCTTCTGGCTACACCTTC.

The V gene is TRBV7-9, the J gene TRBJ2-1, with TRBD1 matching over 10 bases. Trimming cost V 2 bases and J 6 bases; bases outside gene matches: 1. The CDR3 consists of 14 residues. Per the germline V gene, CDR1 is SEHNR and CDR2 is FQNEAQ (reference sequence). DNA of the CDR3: TGTGCCAGCAGCTTAAGACAGGGGGCCAATGAGCAGTTCTTC. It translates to CASSLRQGANEQFF. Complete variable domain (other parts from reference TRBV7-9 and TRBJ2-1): DTGVSQNPRHKITKRGQNVTFRCDPISEHNRLYWYRQTLGQGPEFLTYFQNEAQLEKSRLLSDRFSAERPKGSFSTLEIQRTEQGDSAMYLCASSLRQGANEQFFGPGTRLTVL.

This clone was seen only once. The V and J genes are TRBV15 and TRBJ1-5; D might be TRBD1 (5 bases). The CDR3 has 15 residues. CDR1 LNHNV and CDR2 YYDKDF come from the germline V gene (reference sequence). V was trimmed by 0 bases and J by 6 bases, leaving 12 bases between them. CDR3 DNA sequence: TGTGCCACCAGCAGAGATCTAACAGGCGCTCAGCCCCAGCATTTT. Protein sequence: CATSRDLTGAQPQHF.

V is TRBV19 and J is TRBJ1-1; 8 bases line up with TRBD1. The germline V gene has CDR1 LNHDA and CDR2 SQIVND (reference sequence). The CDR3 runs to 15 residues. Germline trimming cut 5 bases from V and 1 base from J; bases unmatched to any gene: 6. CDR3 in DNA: TGTGCCAGTAGTCCCAGAGACAGGGGGAACACTGAAGCTTTCTTT. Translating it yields CASSPRDRGNTEAFF.

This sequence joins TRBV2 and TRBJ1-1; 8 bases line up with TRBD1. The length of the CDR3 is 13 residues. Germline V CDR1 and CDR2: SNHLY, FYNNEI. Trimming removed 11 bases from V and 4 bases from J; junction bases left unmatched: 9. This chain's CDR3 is CAVSSGGVTEAFF. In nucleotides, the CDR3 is TGTGCCGTTAGCTCAGGGGGCGTCACTGAAGCTTTCTTT.

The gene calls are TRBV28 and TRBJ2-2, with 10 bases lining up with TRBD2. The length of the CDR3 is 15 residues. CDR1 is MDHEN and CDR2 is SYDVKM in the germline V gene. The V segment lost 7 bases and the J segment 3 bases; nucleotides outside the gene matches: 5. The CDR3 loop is CASTPSGGDTGELFF. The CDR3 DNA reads TGTGCCAGCACCCCCAGCGGGGGGGACACCGGGGAGCTGTTTTTT.

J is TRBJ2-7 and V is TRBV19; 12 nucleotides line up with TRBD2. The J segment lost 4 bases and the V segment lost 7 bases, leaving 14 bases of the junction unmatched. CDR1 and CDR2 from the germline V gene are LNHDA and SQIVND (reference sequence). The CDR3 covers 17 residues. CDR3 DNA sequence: TGTGCCAGTAACTTCACACCCTCCGGGACTAGCGGGTACGAGCAGTACGTC. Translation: CASNFTPSGTSGYEQYV.

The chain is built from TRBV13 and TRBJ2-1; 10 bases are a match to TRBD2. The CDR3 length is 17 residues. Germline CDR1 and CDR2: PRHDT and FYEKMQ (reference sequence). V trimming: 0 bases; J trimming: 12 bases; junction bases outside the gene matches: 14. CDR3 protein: CASSLGLSLAGNGGQFF. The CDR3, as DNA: TGTGCCAGCAGCTTAGGCCTCTCACTAGCGGGAAATGGAGGGCAGTTCTTC.

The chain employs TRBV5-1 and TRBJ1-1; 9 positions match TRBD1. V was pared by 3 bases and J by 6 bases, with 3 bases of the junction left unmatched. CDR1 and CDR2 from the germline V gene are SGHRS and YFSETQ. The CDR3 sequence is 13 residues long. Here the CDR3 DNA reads TGCGCCAGCAGCTGGACAGGGGAGGCTGAAGCTTTCTTT. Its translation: CASSWTGEAEAFF.

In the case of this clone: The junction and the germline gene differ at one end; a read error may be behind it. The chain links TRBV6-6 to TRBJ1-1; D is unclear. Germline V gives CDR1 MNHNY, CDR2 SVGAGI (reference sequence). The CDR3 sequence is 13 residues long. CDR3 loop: CASSSAGGPEASF. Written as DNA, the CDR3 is TGTGCCAGCAGCAGCGCGGGAGGGCCTGAAGCTTCCTTT.

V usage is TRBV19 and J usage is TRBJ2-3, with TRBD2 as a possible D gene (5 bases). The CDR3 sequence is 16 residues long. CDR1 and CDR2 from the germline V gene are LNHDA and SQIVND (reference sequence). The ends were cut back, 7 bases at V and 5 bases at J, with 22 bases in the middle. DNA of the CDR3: TGTGCCAGTACTACACCAAGGACTGGTAATCGAGATACGCAGTATTTT. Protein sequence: CASTTPRTGNRDTQYF.

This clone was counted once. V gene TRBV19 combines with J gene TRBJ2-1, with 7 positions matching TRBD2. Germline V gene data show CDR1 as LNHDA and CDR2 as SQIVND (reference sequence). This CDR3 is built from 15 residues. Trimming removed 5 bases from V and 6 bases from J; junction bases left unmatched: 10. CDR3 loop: CASSPLTSFSNEQFF. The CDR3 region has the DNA TGTGCCAGTAGTCCGCTGACTAGCTTTAGCAATGAGCAGTTCTTC.

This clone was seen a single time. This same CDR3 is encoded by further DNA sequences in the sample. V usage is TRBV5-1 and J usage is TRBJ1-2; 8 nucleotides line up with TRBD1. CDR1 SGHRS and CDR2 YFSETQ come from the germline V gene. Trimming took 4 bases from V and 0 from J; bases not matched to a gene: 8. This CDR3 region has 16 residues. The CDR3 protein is CASSRGQELANYGYTF. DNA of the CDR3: TGCGCCAGCAGCCGGGGACAGGAACTTGCTAACTATGGCTACACCTTC.

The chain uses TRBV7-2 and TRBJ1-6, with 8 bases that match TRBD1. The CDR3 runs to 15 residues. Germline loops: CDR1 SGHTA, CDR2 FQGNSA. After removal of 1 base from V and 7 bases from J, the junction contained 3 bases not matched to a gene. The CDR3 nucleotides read TGTGCCAGCAGCTTAGGTCAGGGGGCGAATTCACCCCTCCACTTT. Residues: CASSLGQGANSPLHF.

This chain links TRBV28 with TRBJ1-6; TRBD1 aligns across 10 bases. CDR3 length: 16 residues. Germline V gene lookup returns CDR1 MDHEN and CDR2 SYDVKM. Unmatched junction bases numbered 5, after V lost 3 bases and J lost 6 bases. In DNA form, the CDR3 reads TGTGCCAGCAGTTTGGGACAGGGGTATACTAATTCACCCCTCCACTTT. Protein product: CASSLGQGYTNSPLHF.

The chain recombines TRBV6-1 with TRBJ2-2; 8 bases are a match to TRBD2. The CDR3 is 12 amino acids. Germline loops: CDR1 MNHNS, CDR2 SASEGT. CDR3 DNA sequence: TGTGTGAGCGGGAGTCTGACCGGGGAGCTGTTTTTT. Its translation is CVSGSLTGELFF.

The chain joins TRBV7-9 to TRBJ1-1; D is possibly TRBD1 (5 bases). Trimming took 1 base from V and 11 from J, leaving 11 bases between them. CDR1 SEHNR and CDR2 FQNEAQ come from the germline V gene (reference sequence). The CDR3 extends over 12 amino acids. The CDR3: CASSLDGGAAFF. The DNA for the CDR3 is TGTGCCAGCAGCTTAGATGGAGGGGCCGCTTTCTTT.

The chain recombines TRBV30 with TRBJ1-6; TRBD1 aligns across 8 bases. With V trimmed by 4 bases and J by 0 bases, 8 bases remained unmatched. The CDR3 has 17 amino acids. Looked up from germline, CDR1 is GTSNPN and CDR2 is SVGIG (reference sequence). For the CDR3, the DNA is TGTGCCTGGACCCGGACAGGGCCTCCCTCCTATAATTCACCCCTCCACTTT. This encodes CAWTRTGPPSYNSPLHF.

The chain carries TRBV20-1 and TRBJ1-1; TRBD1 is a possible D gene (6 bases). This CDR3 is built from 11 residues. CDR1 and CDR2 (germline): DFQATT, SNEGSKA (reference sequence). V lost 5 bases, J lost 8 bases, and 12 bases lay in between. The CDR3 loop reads CSAGPGAEAFF. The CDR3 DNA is TGCAGTGCTGGACCAGGGGCGGAAGCTTTCTTT.

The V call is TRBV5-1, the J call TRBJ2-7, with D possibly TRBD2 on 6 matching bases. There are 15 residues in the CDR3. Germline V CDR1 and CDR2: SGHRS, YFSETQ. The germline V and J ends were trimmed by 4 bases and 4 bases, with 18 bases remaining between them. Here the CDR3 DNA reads TGCGCCAGCAGCCCCGGTTCCGGGGGTGGGTACGAGCAGTACGTC. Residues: CASSPGSGGGYEQYV.

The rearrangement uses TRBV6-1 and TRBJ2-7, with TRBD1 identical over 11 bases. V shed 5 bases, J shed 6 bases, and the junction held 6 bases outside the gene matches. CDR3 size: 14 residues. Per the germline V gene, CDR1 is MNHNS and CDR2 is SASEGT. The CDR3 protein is CASSPRDRGGEQYV. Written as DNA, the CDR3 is TGTGCCAGCAGTCCCCGGGACAGGGGGGGCGAGCAGTACGTC.

This CDR3 reads CASSLPGMNTEAFF. In DNA, the CDR3 is TGTGCCAGCAGCTTACCGGGGATGAACACTGAAGCTTTCTTT. The rearrangement joins TRBV11-2 to TRBJ1-1; unclear D gene. The V and J ends lost 2 bases and 0 bases respectively, with 7 bases between them. Germline lookup yields CDR1 SGHAT and CDR2 FQNNGV. CDR3 length: 14 amino acids.

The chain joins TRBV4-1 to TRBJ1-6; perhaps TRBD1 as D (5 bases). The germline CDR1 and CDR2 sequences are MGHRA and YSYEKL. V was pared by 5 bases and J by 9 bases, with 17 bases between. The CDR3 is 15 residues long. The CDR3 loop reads CASSSGTQTSSPLHF. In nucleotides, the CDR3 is TGCGCCAGCAGCTCTGGGACTCAAACGAGTTCACCCCTCCACTTT.

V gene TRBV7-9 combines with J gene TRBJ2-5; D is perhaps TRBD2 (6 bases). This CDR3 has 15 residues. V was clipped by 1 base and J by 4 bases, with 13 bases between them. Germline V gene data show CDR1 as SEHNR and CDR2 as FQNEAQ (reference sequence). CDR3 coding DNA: TGTGCCAGCAGCTTAGGCACGGGACTCCGAGAGACCCAGTACTTC. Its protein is CASSLGTGLRETQYF.

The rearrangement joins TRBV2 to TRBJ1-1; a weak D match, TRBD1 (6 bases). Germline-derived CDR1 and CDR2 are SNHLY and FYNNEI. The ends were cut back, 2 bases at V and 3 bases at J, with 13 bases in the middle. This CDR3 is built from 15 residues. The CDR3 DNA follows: TGTGCCAGCAGTGAAATTGACAGGTTGGACACTGAAGCTTTCTTT. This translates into CASSEIDRLDTEAFF.

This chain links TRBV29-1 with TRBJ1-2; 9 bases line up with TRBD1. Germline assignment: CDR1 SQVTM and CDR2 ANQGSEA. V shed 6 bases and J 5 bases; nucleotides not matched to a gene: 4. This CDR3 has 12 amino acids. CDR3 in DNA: TGCAGCGTAACGGACAGGGGATATGGCTACACCTTC. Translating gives CSVTDRGYGYTF.

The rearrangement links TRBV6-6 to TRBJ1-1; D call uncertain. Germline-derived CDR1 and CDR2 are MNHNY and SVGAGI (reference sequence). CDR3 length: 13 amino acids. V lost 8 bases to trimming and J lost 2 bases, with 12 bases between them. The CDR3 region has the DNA TGTGCCAGCGAGGTCTTCCTTAACACTGAAGCTTTCTTT. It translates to CASEVFLNTEAFF.

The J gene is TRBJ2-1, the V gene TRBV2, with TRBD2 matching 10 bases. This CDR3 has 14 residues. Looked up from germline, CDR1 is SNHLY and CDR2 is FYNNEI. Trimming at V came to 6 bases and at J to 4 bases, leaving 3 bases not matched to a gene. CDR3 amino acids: CASRSGRGYNEQFF. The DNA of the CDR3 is TGTGCCAGCAGAAGCGGGAGGGGTTACAATGAGCAGTTCTTC. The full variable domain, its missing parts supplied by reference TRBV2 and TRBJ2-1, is EPEVTQTPSHQVTQMGQEVILRCVPISNHLYFYWYRQILGQKVEFLVSFYNNEISEKSEIFDDQFSVERPDGSNFTLKIRSTKLEDSAMYFCASRSGRGYNEQFFGPGTRLTVL.

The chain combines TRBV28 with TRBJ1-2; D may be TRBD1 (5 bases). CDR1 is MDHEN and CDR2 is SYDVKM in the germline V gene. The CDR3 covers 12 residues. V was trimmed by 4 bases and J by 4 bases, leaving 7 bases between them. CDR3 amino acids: CASSSGLYGYTF. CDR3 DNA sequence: TGTGCCAGCAGTTCGGGACTCTATGGCTACACCTTC.

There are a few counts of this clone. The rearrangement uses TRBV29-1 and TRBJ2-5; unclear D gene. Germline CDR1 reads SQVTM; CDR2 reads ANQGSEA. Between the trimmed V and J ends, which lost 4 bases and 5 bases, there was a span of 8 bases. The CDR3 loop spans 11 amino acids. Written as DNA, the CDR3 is TGCAGCGTTGCGAGCTCGGAGACCCAGTACTTC. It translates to CSVASSETQYF.